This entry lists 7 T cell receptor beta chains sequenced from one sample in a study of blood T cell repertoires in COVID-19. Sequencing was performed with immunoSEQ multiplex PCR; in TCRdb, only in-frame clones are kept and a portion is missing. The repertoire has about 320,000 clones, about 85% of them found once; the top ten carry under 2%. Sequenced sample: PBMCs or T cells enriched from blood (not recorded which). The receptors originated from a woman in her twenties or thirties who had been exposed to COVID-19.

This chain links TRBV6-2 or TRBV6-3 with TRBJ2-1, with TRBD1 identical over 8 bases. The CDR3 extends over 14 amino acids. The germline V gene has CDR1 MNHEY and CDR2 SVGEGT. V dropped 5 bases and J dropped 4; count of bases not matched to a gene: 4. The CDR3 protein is CASSGTGAYNEQFF. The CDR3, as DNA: TGTGCCAGCAGTGGGACAGGTGCATACAATGAGCAGTTCTTC.

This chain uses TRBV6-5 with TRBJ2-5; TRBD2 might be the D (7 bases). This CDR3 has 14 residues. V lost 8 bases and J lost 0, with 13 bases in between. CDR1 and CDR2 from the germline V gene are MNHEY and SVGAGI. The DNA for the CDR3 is TGTGCCAGCGGGGGGAGGGGGAACCAAGAGACCCAGTACTTC. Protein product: CASGGRGNQETQYF.

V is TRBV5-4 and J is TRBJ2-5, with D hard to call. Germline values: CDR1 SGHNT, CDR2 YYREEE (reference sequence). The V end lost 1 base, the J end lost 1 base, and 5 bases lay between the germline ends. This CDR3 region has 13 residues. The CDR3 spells CASSLSTQETQYF. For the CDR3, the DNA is TGTGCCAGCAGCTTGTCTACCCAAGAGACCCAGTACTTC.

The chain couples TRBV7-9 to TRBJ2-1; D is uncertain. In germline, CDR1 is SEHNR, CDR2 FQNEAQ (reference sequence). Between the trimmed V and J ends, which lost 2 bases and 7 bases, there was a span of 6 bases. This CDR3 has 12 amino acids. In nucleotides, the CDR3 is TGTGCCAGCAGCTTAAAGGAGAATGAGCAGTTCTTC. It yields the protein CASSLKENEQFF.

The DNA of the CDR3 is TGTGCCAGCAGCTTAGAGAGGGATCAGCCCCAGCATTTT. This gives the protein CASSLERDQPQHF. This chain joins TRBV11-2 and TRBJ1-5; no definite D call. CDR1 SGHAT and CDR2 FQNNGV come from the germline V gene. The V and J ends lost 0 bases and 5 bases respectively, with 5 bases between them. This CDR3 spans 13 amino acids.

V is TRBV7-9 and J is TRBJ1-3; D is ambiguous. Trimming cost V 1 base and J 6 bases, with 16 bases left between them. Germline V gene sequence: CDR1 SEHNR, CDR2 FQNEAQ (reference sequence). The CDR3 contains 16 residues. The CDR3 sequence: CASSLGAGRKENTIYF. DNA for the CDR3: TGTGCCAGCAGCTTAGGGGCGGGGAGAAAAGAAAACACCATATATTTT.

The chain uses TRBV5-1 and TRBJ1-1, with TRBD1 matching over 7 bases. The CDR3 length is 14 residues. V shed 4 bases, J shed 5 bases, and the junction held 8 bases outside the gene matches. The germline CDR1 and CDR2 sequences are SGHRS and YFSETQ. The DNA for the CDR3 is TGCGCCAGCAGCCCCGAGACAGGGATGACTGAAGCTTTCTTT. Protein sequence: CASSPETGMTEAFF.